A selection of T cell receptor beta chains follows, all from one sample in a study of blood T cells in healthy people across ages. TCRdb reanalysed the 5' RACE reads using MiXCR and keeps one entry per CDR3 protein. The repertoire has around 670,000 distinct CDR3 sequences, 25% to 30% of them found once; the top ten carry about 15%. The specimen sequenced was blood. The source is an elderly woman in good health. CDR3s include the opening cysteine and the closing phenylalanine or tryptophan. The D gene is left open where the match is weak. Clone size is shown for a subset of rows, as once, few, many or a class of expanded clone.

j_gene: TRBJ2-4
d_gene: TRBD2
abundance: many
v_gene: TRBV6-2/TRBV6-3
CDR3aa: CASSSSGTSGNQYF
CDR3nt: TGTGCCAGCAGTTCCTCCGGGACTAGCGGAAACCAGTACTTC

j_gene: TRBJ2-3
d_gene: .
abundance: many
v_gene: TRBV15
CDR3aa: CATSHGGTDTQYF
CDR3nt: TGTGCCACCAGCCATGGGGGCACAGATACGCAGTATTTT

j_gene: TRBJ2-1
d_gene: .
abundance: many
v_gene: TRBV7-9
CDR3aa: CASSPGPRSSPINEQFF
CDR3nt: TGTGCCAGCAGCCCTGGTCCGCGGTCCTCCCCGATCAATGAGCAGTTCTTC

j_gene: TRBJ2-7
d_gene: TRBD1
abundance: many
v_gene: TRBV11-1
CDR3aa: CASSSFDRGYNEQYF
CDR3nt: TGTGCCAGCAGCTCCTTTGACAGGGGCTACAATGAGCAGTACTTC

j_gene: TRBJ1-5
d_gene: .
abundance: .
v_gene: TRBV30
CDR3aa: CAYEKDSNQPQHF
CDR3nt: TGTGCCTATGAAAAGGATAGCAATCAGCCCCAGCATTTT

j_gene: TRBJ1-2
d_gene: .
abundance: .
v_gene: TRBV2
CDR3aa: CASSQTLTVTYGYTF
CDR3nt: TGTGCCAGCAGTCAAACCCTGACCGTTACCTATGGCTACACCTTC

j_gene: TRBJ2-3
d_gene: .
abundance: many
v_gene: TRBV20-1
CDR3aa: CSARGGYTDTQYF
CDR3nt: TGCAGTGCTAGGGGCGGGTACACAGATACGCAGTATTTT

j_gene: TRBJ2-7
d_gene: TRBD1
abundance: many
v_gene: TRBV6-2/TRBV6-3
CDR3aa: CASSYPGTGRSEQYF
CDR3nt: TGTGCCAGCAGTTACCCGGGGACAGGAAGGAGCGAGCAGTACTTC

j_gene: TRBJ2-5
d_gene: .
abundance: many
v_gene: TRBV6-6
CDR3aa: CASSDQGRSGETQYF
CDR3nt: TGTGCCAGCAGTGACCAGGGGCGGAGTGGAGAGACCCAGTACTTC

j_gene: TRBJ2-5
d_gene: .
abundance: many
v_gene: TRBV4-1
CDR3aa: CASSSPGRGPEETQYF
CDR3nt: TGCGCCAGCAGCTCTCCCGGGCGGGGGCCCGAAGAGACCCAGTACTTC

j_gene: TRBJ1-5
d_gene: .
abundance: .
v_gene: TRBV28
CDR3aa: CASSFEQGPNQPQHF
CDR3nt: TGTGCCAGCAGTTTTGAGCAGGGGCCAAATCAGCCCCAGCATTTT

j_gene: TRBJ2-3
d_gene: .
abundance: .
v_gene: TRBV7-9
CDR3aa: CASSLPVTHTDTQYF
CDR3nt: TGTGCCAGCAGCTTACCGGTAACGCACACAGATACGCAGTATTTT

j_gene: TRBJ1-1
d_gene: .
abundance: .
v_gene: TRBV30
CDR3aa: CAWTALVPVGAFF
CDR3nt: TGTGCCTGGACCGCCCTGGTCCCCGTGGGAGCTTTCTTT

j_gene: TRBJ1-4
d_gene: TRBD1
abundance: .
v_gene: TRBV6-5
CDR3aa: CASSYSYRGATNEKLFF
CDR3nt: TGTGCCAGCAGTTACTCTTACAGGGGTGCAACTAATGAAAAACTGTTTTTT

j_gene: TRBJ1-1
d_gene: .
abundance: .
v_gene: TRBV3-1
CDR3aa: CASSQEIRRQRPNTEAFF
CDR3nt: TGTGCCAGCAGCCAAGAGATAAGGAGGCAGAGACCCAACACTGAAGCTTTCTTT

j_gene: TRBJ2-5
d_gene: TRBD1
abundance: few
v_gene: TRBV5-1
CDR3aa: CASSFGGTGGETQYF
CDR3nt: TGCGCCAGCAGCTTTGGCGGGACAGGGGGAGAGACCCAGTACTTC

j_gene: TRBJ1-5
d_gene: .
abundance: few
v_gene: TRBV9
CDR3aa: CASSVGGGGQPQHF
CDR3nt: TGTGCCAGCAGCGTAGGGGGAGGGGGTCAGCCCCAGCATTTT

j_gene: TRBJ1-4
d_gene: .
abundance: .
v_gene: TRBV6-1
CDR3aa: CASSRTGNGEKRFF
CDR3nt: TGTGCCAGCAGTAGGACTGGAAACGGGGAAAAACGGTTTTTT

j_gene: TRBJ2-7
d_gene: TRBD2
abundance: few
v_gene: TRBV20-1
CDR3aa: CSASSGRISYEQYF
CDR3nt: TGCAGTGCCAGTAGCGGGAGGATCTCCTACGAGCAGTACTTC

j_gene: TRBJ2-7
d_gene: .
abundance: many
v_gene: TRBV28
CDR3aa: CASSLRMTGWGPNEQYF
CDR3nt: TGTGCCAGCAGTTTGCGCATGACGGGGTGGGGTCCCAACGAGCAGTACTTC

j_gene: TRBJ2-5
d_gene: .
abundance: many
v_gene: TRBV10-3
CDR3aa: CAINSHSQETQYF
CDR3nt: TGTGCCATCAACTCCCACAGCCAAGAGACCCAGTACTTC

j_gene: TRBJ2-7
d_gene: .
abundance: many
v_gene: TRBV20-1
CDR3aa: CSANDLGGINEQYF
CDR3nt: TGCAGTGCCAACGACCTGGGGGGCATCAACGAGCAGTACTTC

j_gene: TRBJ1-5
d_gene: TRBD1
abundance: .
v_gene: TRBV2
CDR3aa: CASSEPSTGGLNQPQHF
CDR3nt: TGTGCCAGCAGTGAACCGTCAACAGGGGGACTCAATCAGCCCCAGCATTTT

j_gene: TRBJ2-7
d_gene: TRBD2
abundance: .
v_gene: TRBV4-2
CDR3aa: CASSQTRGGTYEQYF
CDR3nt: TGTGCCAGCAGCCAAACGCGCGGGGGAACCTACGAGCAGTACTTC

j_gene: TRBJ1-5
d_gene: .
abundance: .
v_gene: TRBV12-3/TRBV12-4
CDR3aa: CASSFPGAGNQPQHF
CDR3nt: TGTGCCAGCAGTTTTCCCGGGGCAGGCAATCAGCCCCAGCATTTT

j_gene: TRBJ1-2
d_gene: .
abundance: .
v_gene: TRBV4-3
CDR3aa: CASSQEGPTGGYTF
CDR3nt: TGCGCCAGCAGCCAAGAGGGACCTACCGGCGGCTACACCTTC

j_gene: TRBJ1-2
d_gene: .
abundance: few
v_gene: TRBV13
CDR3aa: CASSLGKAPVYGYTF
CDR3nt: TGTGCCAGCAGCTTAGGCAAGGCCCCGGTGTATGGCTACACCTTC

j_gene: TRBJ2-3
d_gene: .
abundance: many
v_gene: TRBV28
CDR3aa: CASKELNTDTQYF
CDR3nt: TGTGCCAGCAAGGAGTTGAACACAGATACGCAGTATTTT

j_gene: TRBJ2-7
d_gene: .
abundance: few
v_gene: TRBV9
CDR3aa: CASSGASATYNEQYF
CDR3nt: TGTGCCAGCAGCGGGGCTAGCGCGACCTACAATGAGCAGTACTTC

j_gene: TRBJ1-1
d_gene: .
abundance: .
v_gene: TRBV3-1
CDR3aa: CASSQLQDTEAFF
CDR3nt: TGTGCCAGCAGCCAGTTACAGGACACTGAAGCTTTCTTT

j_gene: TRBJ1-5
d_gene: .
abundance: few
v_gene: TRBV20-1
CDR3aa: CSAASDLNQPQHF
CDR3nt: TGCAGTGCTGCGAGCGATCTTAATCAGCCCCAGCATTTT

j_gene: TRBJ2-3
d_gene: TRBD1
abundance: few
v_gene: TRBV6-5
CDR3aa: CASSYTDRGGDTQYF
CDR3nt: TGTGCCAGCAGTTACACCGACAGGGGTGGAGATACGCAGTATTTT

j_gene: TRBJ2-2
d_gene: .
abundance: .
v_gene: TRBV28
CDR3aa: CASSLRSGGELFF
CDR3nt: TGTGCCAGCAGTCTACGGTCTGGCGGGGAGCTGTTTTTT

j_gene: TRBJ1-1
d_gene: TRBD1
abundance: few
v_gene: TRBV28
CDR3aa: CASIPGAGGLGTEAFF
CDR3nt: TGTGCCAGCATCCCTGGGGCAGGGGGATTGGGGACTGAAGCTTTCTTT

j_gene: TRBJ2-7
d_gene: .
abundance: many
v_gene: TRBV5-1
CDR3aa: CASRPEGGVGSYEQYF
CDR3nt: TGCGCCAGCAGACCAGAAGGAGGGGTGGGCTCCTACGAGCAGTACTTC

j_gene: TRBJ2-1
d_gene: TRBD2
abundance: many
v_gene: TRBV7-3
CDR3aa: CASSSQGAGAYNEQFF
CDR3nt: TGTGCCAGCAGCTCCCAGGGAGCGGGGGCTTACAATGAGCAGTTCTTC

j_gene: TRBJ1-2
d_gene: .
abundance: many
v_gene: TRBV12-3/TRBV12-4
CDR3aa: CASSPGAGAWNGYTF
CDR3nt: TGTGCCAGCAGCCCCGGGGCAGGGGCTTGGAATGGCTACACCTTC

j_gene: TRBJ2-7
d_gene: .
abundance: .
v_gene: TRBV19
CDR3aa: CATGPPGPYEQYF
CDR3nt: TGTGCCACCGGCCCCCCAGGCCCGTACGAGCAGTACTTC

j_gene: TRBJ2-6
d_gene: .
abundance: many
v_gene: TRBV6-1
CDR3aa: CASTRPGLSGANVLTF
CDR3nt: TGTGCCAGCACTCGCCCCGGACTTTCTGGGGCCAACGTCCTGACTTTC

j_gene: TRBJ2-5
d_gene: .
abundance: many
v_gene: TRBV7-2
CDR3aa: CANSPDPSRLETQYF
CDR3nt: TGTGCCAACAGCCCGGACCCTAGCCGGCTAGAGACCCAGTACTTC

j_gene: TRBJ2-5
d_gene: TRBD2
abundance: .
v_gene: TRBV7-9
CDR3aa: CACRAGTSRQETQYF
CDR3nt: TGTGCCTGCAGGGCCGGGACTAGCAGGCAAGAGACCCAGTACTTC

j_gene: TRBJ1-2
d_gene: .
abundance: .
v_gene: TRBV6-1
CDR3aa: CASSEVRRNYGYTF
CDR3nt: TGTGCCAGCAGTGAAGTGAGACGTAACTATGGCTACACCTTC

j_gene: TRBJ2-7
d_gene: .
abundance: many
v_gene: TRBV29-1
CDR3aa: CSVGYGGTYEQYF
CDR3nt: TGCAGCGTTGGCTACGGCGGTACCTACGAGCAGTACTTC

j_gene: TRBJ1-1
d_gene: .
abundance: few
v_gene: TRBV19
CDR3aa: CASSIAAMNTEAFF
CDR3nt: TGTGCCAGTAGTATAGCAGCGATGAACACTGAAGCTTTCTTT

j_gene: TRBJ1-4
d_gene: TRBD1
abundance: .
v_gene: TRBV3-1
CDR3aa: CASSQSGGGWGEKLFF
CDR3nt: TGTGCCAGCAGCCAATCAGGAGGGGGCTGGGGTGAAAAACTGTTTTTT

j_gene: TRBJ2-3
d_gene: .
abundance: .
v_gene: TRBV7-2
CDR3aa: CASSWGPNLNTQYF
CDR3nt: TGTGCCAGCAGCTGGGGCCCTAATTTGAATACGCAGTATTTT

j_gene: TRBJ1-4
d_gene: .
abundance: .
v_gene: TRBV2
CDR3aa: CASSLDGFANEKLFF
CDR3nt: TGTGCCAGCAGTCTTGACGGATTCGCTAATGAAAAACTGTTTTTT

j_gene: TRBJ1-1
d_gene: .
abundance: many
v_gene: TRBV5-6
CDR3aa: CASSLWARGNTEAFF
CDR3nt: TGTGCCAGCAGCTTGTGGGCCCGTGGGAACACTGAAGCTTTCTTT

j_gene: TRBJ1-6
d_gene: TRBD1
abundance: many
v_gene: TRBV10-3
CDR3aa: CAIREGQEAPLHF
CDR3nt: TGTGCCATCAGAGAGGGACAGGAAGCACCCCTCCACTTT

j_gene: TRBJ1-4
d_gene: .
abundance: many
v_gene: TRBV7-9
CDR3aa: CASSLRGEKLFF
CDR3nt: TGTGCCAGCAGCCTTAGGGGAGAAAAACTGTTTTTT

j_gene: TRBJ2-7
d_gene: .
abundance: once
v_gene: TRBV7-2
CDR3aa: CASSPIRGTYEQYF
CDR3nt: TGTGCCAGCAGCCCCATCCGGGGGACGTACGAGCAGTACTTC

j_gene: TRBJ2-3
d_gene: .
abundance: many
v_gene: TRBV12-3/TRBV12-4
CDR3aa: CASSFDLPDADTQYF
CDR3nt: TGTGCCAGCAGTTTCGACTTACCAGACGCAGATACGCAGTATTTT

j_gene: TRBJ2-1
d_gene: TRBD2
abundance: many
v_gene: TRBV20-1
CDR3aa: CSALSPGLAGVISYNEQFF
CDR3nt: TGCAGTGCCCTATCTCCGGGACTAGCGGGGGTTATCTCCTACAATGAGCAGTTCTTC

j_gene: TRBJ2-3
d_gene: .
abundance: many
v_gene: TRBV11-2
CDR3aa: CASSLDGVAPDTQYF
CDR3nt: TGTGCCAGCAGCTTAGATGGGGTCGCTCCAGATACGCAGTATTTT